A selection of T cell receptor beta chains follows, all from one sample in a study of T cell changes during pregnancy in multiple sclerosis. Data came from immunoSEQ multiplex PCR; TCRdb stores just in-frame clones and leaves some out. Of tens of thousands of clones in the sample, roughly 96% are singletons; the top ten hold 0.89%. Sequenced material: peripheral blood, taken in the second trimester of pregnancy. The receptors shown here come from a female donor with multiple sclerosis, enrolled in a pregnancy study. CDR3s include the opening cysteine and the closing phenylalanine or tryptophan. Fields, in order: V gene, J gene, clone size, D gene, CDR3 protein, CDR3 DNA. A D gene is named only where the DNA matches it firmly. Not every row has a clone size; where given, it reads once, few, many or a size class.

>TRBV18|TRBJ1-1|-|-
CASSPFGTEAFF
TGTGCCAGCTCACCATTCGGCACTGAAGCTTTCTTT
>TRBV7-6|TRBJ1-5|-|TRBD1
CASSPRTGGDSNQPQHF
TGTGCCAGCAGCCCAAGGACAGGGGGGGATAGCAATCAGCCCCAGCATTTT
>TRBV7-7|TRBJ2-1|once|-
CASSLSTAGRNEQFF
TGTGCCAGCAGCTTAAGTACGGCGGGCCGCAATGAGCAGTTCTTC
>TRBV5-1|TRBJ1-1|-|TRBD1
CASSLTVRLEGAYLFTEAFF
TGCGCCAGCAGCTTGACCGTTCGATTGGAGGGGGCTTACTTGTTCACTGAAGCTTTCTTT
>TRBV25-1|TRBJ1-1|-|-
CASSEWRNTEAFF
TGTGCCAGCAGTGAATGGAGGAACACTGAAGCTTTCTTT
>TRBV7-9|TRBJ2-3|-|-
CASSQGETQYF
TGTGCCTCGTCCCAGGGTGAAACGCAGTATTTT
>TRBV30|TRBJ2-5|-|TRBD2
CAWRGLAGGETQYF
TGTGCCTGGCGGGGACTAGCGGGGGGGGAGACCCAGTACTTC
>TRBV5-5|TRBJ1-1|-|-
CASSLAAGPRLSFF
TGTGCCAGCAGCTTGGCGGCAGGCCCAAGATTGTCTTTCTTT
>TRBV4-3|TRBJ2-3|once|-
CASSLNPGNPTDTQYF
TGCGCCAGCAGCCTCAACCCCGGGAACCCAACAGATACGCAGTATTTT
>TRBV19|TRBJ2-7|-|-
CASSVLAESYEQYF
TGTGCCAGTAGTGTCTTAGCGGAGAGCTACGAGCAGTACTTC
>TRBV7-6|TRBJ2-1|-|TRBD2
CASSSSGGAHNEQFF
TGTGCCAGCAGCTCTAGCGGGGGGGCCCACAATGAGCAGTTCTTC
>TRBV10-1|TRBJ2-1|once|-
CASSGGTPSNEQFF
TGCGCCAGCAGTGGCGGGACTCCCAGCAATGAGCAGTTCTTC
>TRBV5-1|TRBJ2-1|-|-
CASSIQTGTYNEQFF
TGCGCCAGCAGCATACAGACAGGAACCTACAATGAGCAGTTCTTC
>TRBV4-3|TRBJ1-1|-|-
CASSQEAGPTEAFF
TGCGCCAGCAGCCAAGAAGCAGGGCCCACTGAAGCTTTCTTT
>TRBV7-8|TRBJ1-2|-|-
CASSPGLPYGYTF
TGTGCCAGCAGCCCAGGTCTCCCCTATGGCTACACCTTC
>TRBV2|TRBJ1-5|-|TRBD1
CASYRGGNQPQHF
TGTGCCAGCTACAGGGGAGGCAATCAGCCCCAGCATTTT
>TRBV19|TRBJ1-1|-|TRBD1
CASILGQPSTEAFF
TGTGCCAGTATCCTGGGACAGCCTTCGACTGAAGCTTTCTTT
>TRBV19|TRBJ2-7|-|-
CASSARLHLGEQYF
TGTGCCAGTAGTGCCCGACTGCACCTAGGCGAGCAGTACTTC
>TRBV10-3|TRBJ1-4|-|TRBD1
CAISEGQGNEKLFF
TGTGCCATCAGTGAGGGACAGGGGAATGAAAAACTGTTTTTT
>TRBV23-1|TRBJ2-3|-|-
CASSPGGSTDTQYF
TGCGCCAGCAGCCCGGGCGGGTCCACAGATACGCAGTATTTT
>TRBV28|TRBJ1-2|-|-
CASSLFRTGTVEGYTF
TGTGCCAGCAGTTTGTTCAGAACCGGGACTGTGGAGGGCTACACCTTC
>TRBV12-5|TRBJ1-1|-|-
CASRAGGRADTEAFF
TGTGCTAGTCGGGCGGGGGGCCGGGCTGACACTGAAGCTTTCTTT
>TRBV7-9|TRBJ2-1|once|TRBD2
CAGFEAGGYNEQFF
TGTGCCGGGTTTGAGGCGGGGGGCTACAATGAGCAGTTCTTC
>TRBV28|TRBJ1-5|once|-
CASSLPGSVAQHF
TGTGCCAGCAGTTTACCAGGCTCGGTCGCCCAGCATTTT
>TRBV5-1|TRBJ2-3|-|TRBD1
CASQAGQGYDTQYF
TGCGCCAGCCAAGCGGGACAGGGGTACGATACGCAGTATTTT
>TRBV9|TRBJ1-1|-|-
CASSVQNTEAFF
TGTGCCAGCAGCGTACAGAACACTGAAGCTTTCTTT
>TRBV28|TRBJ2-1|-|TRBD1
CASSLGTGVVNEQFF
TGTGCCAGCAGTTTAGGGACAGGGGTGGTGAATGAGCAGTTCTTC
>TRBV5-4|TRBJ1-1|-|-
CASSAVGRGTEAFF
TGTGCCAGCAGCGCTGTAGGGAGGGGGACTGAAGCTTTCTTT
>TRBV28|TRBJ2-6|-|-
CASNHVTSSGANVLTF
TGTGCCAGCAATCACGTAACAAGCTCTGGGGCCAACGTCCTGACTTTC
>TRBV5-1|TRBJ2-7|-|TRBD1
CASRLNGQGRRYEQYF
TGCGCCAGCAGACTCAACGGACAGGGAAGGCGCTACGAGCAGTACTTC
>TRBV7-8|TRBJ1-4|-|-
CASSLHSSATNEKLFF
TGTGCCAGCAGCTTACACAGCTCAGCAACTAATGAAAAACTGTTTTTT
>TRBV19|TRBJ2-2|-|-
CASSIIPAANTGELFF
TGTGCCAGTAGTATAATCCCAGCGGCAAACACCGGGGAGCTGTTTTTT
>TRBV7-2|TRBJ2-1|-|-
CASGQRPTYNEQFF
TGTGCCAGCGGTCAGCGTCCCACCTACAATGAGCAGTTCTTC
>TRBV18|TRBJ1-3|-|-
CASSPPGKSSGNTIYF
TGTGCCAGCTCACCACCCGGGAAGAGCTCTGGAAACACCATATATTTT
>TRBV6-1|TRBJ1-2|-|-
CASSEAFGSRGYTF
TGTGCCAGCAGTGAAGCCTTCGGGTCTCGGGGCTACACCTTC
>TRBV7-2|TRBJ2-7|-|TRBD2
CASSQLAASSYEQYF
TGTGCCAGCAGCCAACTAGCGGCTAGCTCCTACGAGCAGTACTTC
>TRBV4-2|TRBJ1-2|-|-
CASSQSGFGYTF
TGTGCCAGCAGCCAATCAGGGTTCGGCTACACCTTC
>TRBV6-1|TRBJ1-2|-|TRBD1
CASSVTGSYGYTF
TGTGCCAGCAGCGTGACAGGGAGTTATGGCTACACCTTC
>TRBV12-5|TRBJ2-1|-|-
CASGLHRAMGNEQFF
TGTGCTAGTGGTTTGCACAGGGCAATGGGGAATGAGCAGTTCTTC
>TRBV12-2|TRBJ2-5|-|-
CASRLGLARGETQYF
TGTGCAAGTCGCTTGGGACTAGCGAGGGGAGAGACCCAGTACTTC
>TRBV29-1|TRBJ2-7|once|-
CSVGQGAGWMYF
-
>TRBV19|TRBJ2-1|-|TRBD2
CASSIPRGLAAYNEQFF
TGTGCCAGTAGTATCCCTCGAGGACTAGCGGCCTACAATGAGCAGTTCTTC
>TRBV10-1|TRBJ2-5|-|-
CAGSDTGQETQYF
TGCGCCGGGTCGGACACCGGACAAGAGACCCAGTACTTC
>TRBV20-1|TRBJ2-5|-|-
CSARGGGTQYF
TGCAGTGCTAGAGGGGGAGGGACCCAGTACTTC
>TRBV19|TRBJ2-1|-|TRBD2
CASEPPRGGLSYNEQFF
TGTGCCAGTGAGCCACCCCGGGGGGGTCTCTCCTACAATGAGCAGTTCTTC
>TRBV6-5|TRBJ1-3|-|-
CASREISGNTIYF
TGTGCCAGCAGGGAGATCTCTGGAAACACCATATATTTT
>TRBV7-3|TRBJ2-5|-|TRBD1
CASSLPSGTAETQYF
TGTGCCAGCAGCTTGCCGAGTGGGACAGCAGAGACCCAGTACTTC
>TRBV11-2|TRBJ2-1|once|-
CASSSAPYNEQFF
TGTGCCAGCAGCTCTGCGCCCTACAATGAGCAGTTCTTC
>TRBV29-1|TRBJ2-2|-|TRBD2
CSAWGLAGGPGELFF
TGCAGCGCGTGGGGGCTAGCGGGAGGGCCGGGGGAGCTGTTTTTT
>TRBV19|TRBJ1-1|-|-
CASSTGTVEAEGAFF
TGTGCCAGTAGTACCGGGACTGTCGAAGCGGAGGGGGCTTTCTTT
>TRBV28|TRBJ1-5|once|-
CASVDSRNQPQHF
TGTGCCAGCGTCGACAGTCGCAATCAGCCCCAGCATTTT
>TRBV18|TRBJ2-1|once|TRBD1
CASSPDRGRNVVEQFF
TGTGCCAGCTCACCAGACAGGGGTAGGAACGTAGTCGAGCAGTTCTTC
>TRBV5-1|TRBJ2-3|few|TRBD1
CASRTGAYTDTQYF
TGCGCCAGCAGGACAGGGGCTTACACAGATACGCAGTATTTT
>TRBV2|TRBJ2-2|few|TRBD2
CASSERGLGDPGELFF
TGTGCCAGCAGTGAAAGGGGACTAGGGGATCCCGGGGAGCTGTTTTTT
>TRBV19|TRBJ2-4|-|TRBD1
CASTRQGGAKNIQYF
TGTGCCAGTACTCGACAGGGGGGAGCCAAAAACATTCAGTACTTC
>TRBV5-1|TRBJ2-1|-|-
CASSLGASGNNEQFF
TGCGCCAGCAGCCTGGGGGCTAGCGGTAACAATGAGCAGTTCTTC
>TRBV7-7|TRBJ2-3|-|-
CASSAIAARGTDTQYF
TGTGCCAGCAGCGCAATCGCAGCCCGGGGCACAGATACGCAGTATTTT